The entry below gives a single T cell receptor beta chain sequence along with its context. Its cognate antigen is unknown. A read error is possible here, since a much larger clone lies one base away. All patients were treatment-naive before thyroid surgery. In the source study's methods: For papillary thyroid cancer, a distant-metastasis classifier was constructed from CDR3 differences observed across clinicopathological groups. TCRdb re-clonotyped the PCR reads via MiXCR. These V and J calls originate from TCRdb's pipeline instead of the authors' own analysis. This table holds around 28,000 clones, 15% to 20% found once. V trimming: 11 bases; J trimming: 2 bases; junction bases outside the gene matches: 10. Germline CDR1 reads LGHNA; CDR2 reads YNFKEQ. The CDR3 runs to 14 residues. The sample belongs to a study of metastatic and nonmetastatic thyroid tumors. Overall study: The comparison covered peripheral blood and tumor or nodule tissue in malignant and benign thyroid patients. Findings and caveats of the study: TCR beta diversity was reportedly significantly higher in malignant thyroid tumors than benign nodules, in blood and tumor.

This chain joins TRBV4-2 and TRBJ2-3; 7 nucleotides match TRBD2. The sequenced sample was blood. The sequence derives from a female donor with papillary thyroid cancer or a benign thyroid nodule (not recorded which). Some clones in this sample may be carry-over from other donors' samples. CDR3 amino acids: CAVSGGGVTDTQYF. CDR3 nucleotide sequence: TGTGCCGTATCAGGCGGGGGTGTCACAGATACGCAGTATTTT.